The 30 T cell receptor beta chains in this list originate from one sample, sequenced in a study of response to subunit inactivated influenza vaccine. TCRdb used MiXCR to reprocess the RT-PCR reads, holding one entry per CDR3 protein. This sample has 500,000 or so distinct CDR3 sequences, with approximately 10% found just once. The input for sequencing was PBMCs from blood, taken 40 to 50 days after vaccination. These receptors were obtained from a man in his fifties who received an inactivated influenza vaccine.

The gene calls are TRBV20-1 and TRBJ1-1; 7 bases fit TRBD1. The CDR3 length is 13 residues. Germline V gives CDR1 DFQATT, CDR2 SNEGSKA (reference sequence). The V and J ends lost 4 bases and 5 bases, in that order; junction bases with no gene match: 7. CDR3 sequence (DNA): TGCAGTGCTAAACAGGGGACCGAAACTGAAGCTTTCTTT. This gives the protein CSAKQGTETEAFF.

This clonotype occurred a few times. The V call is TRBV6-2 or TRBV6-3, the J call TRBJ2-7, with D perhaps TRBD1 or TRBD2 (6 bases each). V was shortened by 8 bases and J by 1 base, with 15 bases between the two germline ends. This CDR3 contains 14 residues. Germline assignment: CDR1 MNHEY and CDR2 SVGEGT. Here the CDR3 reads CASADAGQSYEQYF. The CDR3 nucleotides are TGTGCCAGCGCGGACGCGGGACAATCCTACGAGCAGTACTTC.

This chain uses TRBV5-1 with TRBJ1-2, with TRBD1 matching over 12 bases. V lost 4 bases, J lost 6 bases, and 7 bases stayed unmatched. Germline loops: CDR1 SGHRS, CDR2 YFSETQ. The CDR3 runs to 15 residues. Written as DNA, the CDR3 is TGCGCCAGCAGCCGCGGGACAGGGGGCGGGGATGGCTACACCTTC. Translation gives CASSRGTGGGDGYTF.

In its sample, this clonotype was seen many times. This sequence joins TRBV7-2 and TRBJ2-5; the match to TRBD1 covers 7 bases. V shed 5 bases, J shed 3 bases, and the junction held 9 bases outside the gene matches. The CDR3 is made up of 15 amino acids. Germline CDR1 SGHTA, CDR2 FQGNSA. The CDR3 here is CASSPTFGTEETQYF. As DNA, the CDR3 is TGTGCCAGCAGCCCTACCTTCGGGACAGAAGAGACCCAGTACTTC.

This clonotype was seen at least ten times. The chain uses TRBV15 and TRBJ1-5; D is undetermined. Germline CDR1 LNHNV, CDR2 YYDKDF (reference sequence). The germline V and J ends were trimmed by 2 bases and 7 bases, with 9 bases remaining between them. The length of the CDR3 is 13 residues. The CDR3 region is CATSRSPAQPQHF. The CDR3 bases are TGTGCCACCAGCAGATCCCCGGCGCAGCCCCAGCATTTT.

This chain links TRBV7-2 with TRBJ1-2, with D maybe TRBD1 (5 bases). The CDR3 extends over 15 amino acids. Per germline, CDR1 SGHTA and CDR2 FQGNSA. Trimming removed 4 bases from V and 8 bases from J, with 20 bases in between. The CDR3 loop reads CASSSLRDLRSGYTF. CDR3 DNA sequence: TGTGCCAGCAGCTCTCTAAGGGACCTCCGCTCAGGCTACACCTTC.

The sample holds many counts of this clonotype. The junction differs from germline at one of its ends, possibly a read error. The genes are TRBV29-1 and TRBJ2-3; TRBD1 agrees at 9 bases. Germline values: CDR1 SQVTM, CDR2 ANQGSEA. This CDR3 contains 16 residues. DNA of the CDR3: TGCAGCGCTGAAGCCCGGGACAGGGAGGGTACAGATACGCAGTATTTT. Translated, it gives CSAEARDREGTDTQYF.

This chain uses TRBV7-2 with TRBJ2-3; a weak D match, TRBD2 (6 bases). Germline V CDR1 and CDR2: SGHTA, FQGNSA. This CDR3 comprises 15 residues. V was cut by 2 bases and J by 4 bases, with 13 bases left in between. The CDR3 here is CASSLSGRPADTQYF. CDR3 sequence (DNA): TGTGCCAGCAGCTTATCCGGGAGACCCGCAGATACGCAGTATTTT. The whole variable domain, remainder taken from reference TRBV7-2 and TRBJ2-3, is GAGVSQSPSNKVTEKGKDVELRCDPISGHTALYWYRQSLGQGLEFLIYFQGNSAPDKSGLPSDRFSAERTGGSVSTLTIQRTQQEDSAVYLCASSLSGRPADTQYFGPGTRLTVL.

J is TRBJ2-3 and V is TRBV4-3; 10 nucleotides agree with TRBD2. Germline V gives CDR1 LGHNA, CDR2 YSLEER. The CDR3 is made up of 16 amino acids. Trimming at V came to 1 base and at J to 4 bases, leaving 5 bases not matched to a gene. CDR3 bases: TGCGCCAGCAGCCAAGGGGCTAGCGGGAGTGCAGATACGCAGTATTTT. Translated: CASSQGASGSADTQYF.

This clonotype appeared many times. In DNA, the CDR3 is TGTGCCAGCAGTTTTAATCTGAACACTGAAGCTTTCTTT. Protein sequence: CASSFNLNTEAFF. The V and J genes are TRBV6-5 and TRBJ1-1; D is uncertain. Trimming removed 4 bases at V and 0 bases at J, with 6 bases between. CDR1 is MNHEY and CDR2 is SVGAGI in the germline V gene. This CDR3 has 13 amino acids.

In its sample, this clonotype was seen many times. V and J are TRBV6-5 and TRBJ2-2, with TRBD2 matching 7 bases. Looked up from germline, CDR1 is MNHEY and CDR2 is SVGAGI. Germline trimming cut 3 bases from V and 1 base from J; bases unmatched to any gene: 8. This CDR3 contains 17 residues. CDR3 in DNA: TGTGCCAGCAGTTATATCAGCCTAGCGGAGAACACCGGGGAGCTGTTTTTT. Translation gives CASSYISLAENTGELFF.

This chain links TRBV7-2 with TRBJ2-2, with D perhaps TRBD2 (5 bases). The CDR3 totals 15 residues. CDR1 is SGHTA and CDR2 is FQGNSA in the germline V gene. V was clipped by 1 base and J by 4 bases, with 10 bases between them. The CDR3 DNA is TGTGCCAGCAGCTTAGAATCGGGGTCCACCGGGGAGCTGTTTTTT. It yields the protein CASSLESGSTGELFF.

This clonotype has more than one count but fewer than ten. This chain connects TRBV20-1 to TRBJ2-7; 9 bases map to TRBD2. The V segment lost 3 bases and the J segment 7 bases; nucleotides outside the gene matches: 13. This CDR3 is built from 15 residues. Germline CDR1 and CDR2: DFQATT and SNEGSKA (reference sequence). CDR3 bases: TGCAGTGCTAGTCCCGGGAGCGGGGGGCCGTTGGAGCAGTACTTC. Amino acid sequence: CSASPGSGGPLEQYF.

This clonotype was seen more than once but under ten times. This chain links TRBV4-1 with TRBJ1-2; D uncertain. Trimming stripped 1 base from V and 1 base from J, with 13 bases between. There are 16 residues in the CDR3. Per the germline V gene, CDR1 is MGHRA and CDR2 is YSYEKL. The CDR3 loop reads CASSQARRNFNYGYTF. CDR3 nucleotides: TGCGCCAGCAGCCAAGCCCGACGGAACTTTAACTATGGCTACACCTTC.

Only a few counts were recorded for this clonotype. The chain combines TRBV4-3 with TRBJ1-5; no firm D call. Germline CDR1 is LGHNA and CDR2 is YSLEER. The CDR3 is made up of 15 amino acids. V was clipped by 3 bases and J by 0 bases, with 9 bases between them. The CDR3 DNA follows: TGCGCCAGCAGCCAGAAAACTGATAGCAATCAGCCCCAGCATTTT. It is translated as CASSQKTDSNQPQHF.

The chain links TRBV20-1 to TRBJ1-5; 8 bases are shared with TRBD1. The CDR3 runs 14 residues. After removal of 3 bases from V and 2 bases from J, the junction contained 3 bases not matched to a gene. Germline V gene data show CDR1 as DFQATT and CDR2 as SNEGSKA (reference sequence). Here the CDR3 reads CSASQGAGNQPQHF. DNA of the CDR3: TGCAGTGCTAGCCAGGGGGCTGGCAATCAGCCCCAGCATTTT.

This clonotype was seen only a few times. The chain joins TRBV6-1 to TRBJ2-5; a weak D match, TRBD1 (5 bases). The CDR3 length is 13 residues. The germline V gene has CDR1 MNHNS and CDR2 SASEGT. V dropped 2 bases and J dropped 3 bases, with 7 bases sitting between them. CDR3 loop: CASSESDKETQYF. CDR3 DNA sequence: TGTGCCAGCAGTGAATCGGACAAAGAGACCCAGTACTTC.

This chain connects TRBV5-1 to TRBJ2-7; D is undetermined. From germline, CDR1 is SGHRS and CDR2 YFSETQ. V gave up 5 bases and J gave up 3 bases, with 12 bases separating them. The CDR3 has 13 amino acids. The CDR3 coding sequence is TGCGCCAGCAGAGAGTACGGAGACTACGAGCAGTACTTC. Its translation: CASREYGDYEQYF.

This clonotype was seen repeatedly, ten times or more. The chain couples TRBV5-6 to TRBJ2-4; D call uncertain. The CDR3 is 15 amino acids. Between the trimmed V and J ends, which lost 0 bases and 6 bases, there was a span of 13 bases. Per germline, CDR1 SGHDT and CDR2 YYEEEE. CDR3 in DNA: TGTGCCAGCAGCTTGGCAGGTGGGTCAGGAAACATTCAGTACTTC. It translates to CASSLAGGSGNIQYF.

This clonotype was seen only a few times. CDR3 nucleotide sequence: TGTGCCAGCAGTTCACCTTCTGGGTGGAGTAATTCACCCCTCCACTTT. Translation gives CASSSPSGWSNSPLHF. The chain has TRBV28 and TRBJ1-6; D unclear. Germline V lookup: CDR1 MDHEN, CDR2 SYDVKM. The CDR3 spans 16 residues. The V end lost 4 bases, the J end lost 6 bases, and 16 bases lay between the germline ends.

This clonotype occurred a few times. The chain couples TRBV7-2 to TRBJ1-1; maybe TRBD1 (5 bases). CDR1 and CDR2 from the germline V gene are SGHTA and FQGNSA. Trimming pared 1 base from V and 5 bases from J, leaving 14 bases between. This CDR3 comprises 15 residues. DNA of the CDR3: TGTGCCAGCAGCTTAGGGCCCGGCAGGGAAACTGAAGCTTTCTTT. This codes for CASSLGPGRETEAFF.

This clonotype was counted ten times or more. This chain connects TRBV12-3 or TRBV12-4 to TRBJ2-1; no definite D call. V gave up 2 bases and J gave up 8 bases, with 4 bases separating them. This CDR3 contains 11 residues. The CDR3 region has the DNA TGTGCCAGCAGTTTATTAGATGAGCAGTTCTTC. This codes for CASSLLDEQFF.

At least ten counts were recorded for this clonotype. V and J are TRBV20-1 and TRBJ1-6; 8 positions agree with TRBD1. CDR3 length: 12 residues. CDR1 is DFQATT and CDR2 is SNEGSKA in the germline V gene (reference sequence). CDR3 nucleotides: TGCAGCGTCGGACAGGGAAATTCACCCCTCCACTTT. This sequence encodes CSVGQGNSPLHF.

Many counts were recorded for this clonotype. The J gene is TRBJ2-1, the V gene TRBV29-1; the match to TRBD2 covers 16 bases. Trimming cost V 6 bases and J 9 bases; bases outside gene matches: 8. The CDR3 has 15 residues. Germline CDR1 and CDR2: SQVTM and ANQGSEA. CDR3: CSVDIGTSGGGEQFF. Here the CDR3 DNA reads TGCAGCGTCGACATTGGGACTAGCGGGGGGGGTGAGCAGTTCTTC.

CDR3 region: CASSQDQPADTQYF. The CDR3 DNA sequence: TGCGCCAGCAGCCAAGATCAGCCGGCTGATACGCAGTATTTT. V and J are TRBV5-1 and TRBJ2-3; D not resolved. The germline gives CDR1 SGHRS, CDR2 YFSETQ. V lost 4 bases and J lost 6, with 15 bases in between. This CDR3 comprises 14 residues.

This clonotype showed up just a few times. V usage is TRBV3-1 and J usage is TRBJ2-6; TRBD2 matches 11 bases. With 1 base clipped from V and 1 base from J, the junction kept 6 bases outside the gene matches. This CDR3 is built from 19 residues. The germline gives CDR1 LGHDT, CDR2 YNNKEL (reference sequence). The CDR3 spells CASSQGLAGGKSGANVLTF. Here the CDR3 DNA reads TGTGCCAGCAGCCAAGGGCTAGCGGGAGGCAAGTCTGGGGCCAACGTCCTGACTTTC. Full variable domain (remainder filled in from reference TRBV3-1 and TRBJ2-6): DTAVSQTPKYLVTQMGNDKSIKCEQNLGHDTMYWYKQDSKKFLKIMFSYNNKELIINETVPNRFSPKSPDKAHLNLHINSLELGDSAVYFCASSQGLAGGKSGANVLTFGAGSRLTVL.

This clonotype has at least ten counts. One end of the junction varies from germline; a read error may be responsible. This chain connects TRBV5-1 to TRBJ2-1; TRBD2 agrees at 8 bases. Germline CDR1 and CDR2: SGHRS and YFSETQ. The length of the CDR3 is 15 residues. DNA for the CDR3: TGTGCCAGCAGCCCAGGCCTAGCGGGTTACAATGAGCAGTTCTTC. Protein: CASSPGLAGYNEQFF.

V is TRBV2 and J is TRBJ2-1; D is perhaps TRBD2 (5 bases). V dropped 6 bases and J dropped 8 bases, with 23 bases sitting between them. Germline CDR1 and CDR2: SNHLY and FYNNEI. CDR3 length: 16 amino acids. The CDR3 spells CASRGREDFKNDEQFF. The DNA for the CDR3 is TGTGCCAGCAGGGGGAGAGAGGACTTCAAAAATGATGAGCAGTTCTTC.

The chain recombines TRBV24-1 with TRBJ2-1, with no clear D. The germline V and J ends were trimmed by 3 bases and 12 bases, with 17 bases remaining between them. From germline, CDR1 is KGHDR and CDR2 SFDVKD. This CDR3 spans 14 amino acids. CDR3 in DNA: TGTGCCACCAGTGATGATGACTGGCCTCCGGCGCAGTTCTTC. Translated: CATSDDDWPPAQFF.

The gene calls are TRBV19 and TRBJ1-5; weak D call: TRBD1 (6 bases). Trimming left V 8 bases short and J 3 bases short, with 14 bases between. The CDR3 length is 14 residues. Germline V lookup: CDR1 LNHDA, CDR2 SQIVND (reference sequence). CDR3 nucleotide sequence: TGTGCCAGTGGACCGTCGGGGGCCAATCAGCCCCAGCATTTT. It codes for CASGPSGANQPQHF.